The 8 T cell receptor beta chains in this list originate from one sample, sequenced in a study of T cells in Graves' hyperthyroidism and ophthalmopathy. Using RNA transcripts as the source, TCR beta CDR3 regions were amplified. When the TCR CDR3 underwent first-round RT-PCR, the HTBI primer set was used. Using its own MiXCR run on the multiplex PCR reads, TCRdb lists one record per CDR3 protein. The data hold 360,000 or so distinct CDR3 sequences, with 19% observed a single time. The source material was blood. The receptors here all came from a woman aged 18-29 years with Graves' hyperthyroidism.

This clonotype came up many times. The chain employs TRBV6-1 and TRBJ2-5, with a tentative D call TRBD1 (5 bases). The CDR3 sequence is 14 residues long. CDR1 is MNHNS, CDR2 SASEGT, per germline. Trimming cost V 4 bases and J 1 base, with 10 bases left between them. The DNA of the CDR3 is TGTGCCAGCAGTGGACAGCTATCCCAAGAGACCCAGTACTTC. Translating it yields CASSGQLSQETQYF.

This clonotype was seen many times. This rearrangement joins TRBV20-1 to TRBJ2-7; the match to TRBD2 covers 7 bases. The V and J ends lost 3 bases and 3 bases, in that order; junction bases with no gene match: 8. Germline CDR1 DFQATT, CDR2 SNEGSKA (reference sequence). This CDR3 is 14 amino acids long. The CDR3 DNA follows: TGCAGTGCTAGGGGTCCGGCGGGGGTCTACGAGCAGTACTTC. It translates to CSARGPAGVYEQYF.

This clonotype was counted ten times or more. The chain joins TRBV6-1 to TRBJ2-2; D is undetermined. Between the trimmed V and J ends, which lost 8 bases and 6 bases, there was a span of 16 bases. The CDR3 consists of 14 residues. Germline CDR1 MNHNS, CDR2 SASEGT. CDR3 in DNA: TGTGCCAGCGGGCGGACCGGGTTGCCCGGGGAGCTGTTTTTT. Protein sequence: CASGRTGLPGELFF.

In its sample, this clonotype was seen many times. This sequence joins TRBV13 and TRBJ1-1, with D possibly TRBD1 on 6 matching bases. The CDR3 has 15 residues. Trimming stripped 0 bases from V and 4 bases from J, with 12 bases between. Looked up from germline, CDR1 is PRHDT and CDR2 is FYEKMQ (reference sequence). CDR3 coding DNA: TGTGCCAGCAGCTTAGGCCAGGGGAGCGGCACTGAAGCTTTCTTT. Translated: CASSLGQGSGTEAFF.

With respect to this clonotype: A read error is possible here, since a much larger clone lies one base away. The V gene is TRBV11-1, the J gene TRBJ1-4; maybe TRBD1 (5 bases). Germline V gene lookup returns CDR1 SGHAT and CDR2 FQDESV (reference sequence). The CDR3 runs to 15 residues. DNA of the CDR3: TGTGCCAGCAGCTTAGAACGGGGGACTAATGAAAAACTGTTGTTT. As protein: CASSLERGTNEKLLF.

This clonotype was counted ten times or more. The genes are TRBV12-3 or TRBV12-4 and TRBJ1-2; TRBD1 agrees at 7 bases. The CDR3 loop spans 13 amino acids. After removal of 5 bases from V and 3 bases from J, the junction contained 3 bases not matched to a gene. CDR3 sequence: CASSPGQHYGYTF. The CDR3 nucleotides read TGTGCCAGCAGTCCGGGACAGCACTATGGCTACACCTTC.

This clonotype occurred many times. The chain has TRBV27 and TRBJ1-5; 10 positions agree with TRBD1. Germline CDR1 and CDR2: MNHEY and SMNVEV (reference sequence). The CDR3 sequence is 14 residues long. V was clipped by 4 bases and J by 6 bases; unmatched bases: 3. CDR3 DNA sequence: TGTGCCAGCAGTTCGACAGGGGGCGGTCAGCCCCAGCATTTT. Translated: CASSSTGGGQPQHF.

This clonotype occurred many times. This chain uses TRBV12-3 or TRBV12-4 with TRBJ1-2; D uncertain. With 3 bases removed from V and 4 bases from J, the gap between germline ends came to 6 bases. The CDR3 loop spans 12 amino acids. In DNA form, the CDR3 reads TGTGCCAGCAGTTTTAATCCCTATGGCTACACCTTC. It specifies CASSFNPYGYTF.